The 7 T cell receptor beta chains given below trace back to one sample, sequenced in a study of blood T cell repertoires in COVID-19. Only in-frame clones appear in the TCRdb table, and some are missing; sequencing was by immunoSEQ multiplex PCR. This table has about 190,000 clones, 90% appearing once. The sequencing input was peripheral blood. All receptors derive from a man between 50 and 59 years old with acute or convalescent COVID-19.

The gene calls are TRBV29-1 and TRBJ1-2, with D hard to call. This CDR3 spans 10 amino acids. The germline V and J ends were trimmed by 5 bases and 4 bases, with 5 bases remaining between them. Germline V gene data show CDR1 as SQVTM and CDR2 as ANQGSEA. The CDR3 loop is CSVNSYGYTF. For the CDR3, the DNA is TGCAGCGTTAACAGCTATGGCTACACCTTC. Drawing the rest from reference TRBV29-1 and TRBJ1-2, the complete variable domain is SAVISQKPSRDICQRGTSLTIQCQVDSQVTMMFWYRQQPGQSLTLIATANQGSEATYESGFVIDKFPISRPNLTFSTLTVSNMSPEDSSIYLCSVNSYGYTFGSGTRLTVV.

This sequence joins TRBV27 and TRBJ1-4; D not resolved. This CDR3 has 14 residues. The ends were cut back, 6 bases at V and 7 bases at J, with 15 bases in the middle. Germline V gives CDR1 MNHEY, CDR2 SMNVEV (reference sequence). CDR3 sequence reads: CASSPGFRGEKLFF. CDR3 coding DNA: TGTGCCAGCAGCCCCGGGTTCCGCGGTGAAAAACTGTTTTTT.

With regard to this clone: The sample holds other DNA sequences that translate to the same CDR3. The rearrangement links TRBV7-3 to TRBJ2-2; 9 bases are shared with TRBD1. The V segment lost 5 bases and the J segment 4 bases; nucleotides outside the gene matches: 2. The CDR3 extends over 14 amino acids. The germline gives CDR1 SGHTA, CDR2 FQGTGA. CDR3 sequence (DNA): TGTGCCAGCAGCCCGACAGGGGGCACCGGGGAGCTGTTTTTT. This gives the protein CASSPTGGTGELFF.

The rearrangement uses TRBV7-9 and TRBJ1-1; D is possibly TRBD1 (5 bases). Looked up from germline, CDR1 is SEHNR and CDR2 is FQNEAQ (reference sequence). The ends were cut back, 5 bases at V and 5 bases at J, with 12 bases in the middle. This CDR3 is 13 amino acids long. CDR3 nucleotide sequence: TGTGCCAGCAGCCAAGACGGGGGGACTGAAGCTTTCTTT. It is translated as CASSQDGGTEAFF.

The chain combines TRBV29-1 with TRBJ1-2; D not certain. The germline V gene has CDR1 SQVTM and CDR2 ANQGSEA. CDR3 length: 12 residues. Between the trimmed V and J ends, which lost 3 bases and 2 bases, there was a span of 7 bases. The CDR3 here is CSVEATNYGYTF. In DNA form, the CDR3 reads TGCAGCGTTGAGGCCACCAACTATGGCTACACCTTC.

The J gene is TRBJ1-4, the V gene TRBV10-3; 11 positions agree with TRBD1. The germline gives CDR1 ENHRY, CDR2 SYGVKD. This CDR3 has 15 residues. Trimming cost V 4 bases and J 7 bases; bases outside gene matches: 5. CDR3 in DNA: TGTGCCATCAGTGGGACAGGGGGCGGCGGTGAAAAACTGTTTTTT. It is translated as CAISGTGGGGEKLFF.

The chain is built from TRBV2 and TRBJ2-1, with D possibly TRBD2 on 6 matching bases. This CDR3 is built from 12 residues. The germline gives CDR1 SNHLY, CDR2 FYNNEI. CDR3 residues: CSGGSSYNEQFF. The CDR3 coding sequence is TGTTCTGGGGGGAGCTCCTACAATGAGCAGTTCTTC.